Below, one T cell receptor beta chain is given with its context. Its antigen is not identified. This sample stems from a study of cytomegalovirus exposure and HLA in healthy donors. Whole-study findings and limits: Testing in vitro showed a few CMV-associated chains specific for CMV antigens. Per a later analysis, HLA-associated TCR beta chains showed more clonal expansion than other, equally common TCR beta chains.

Germline V gene data show CDR1 as GTSNPN and CDR2 as SVGIG (reference sequence). The CDR3 has 17 amino acids. V shed 1 base, J shed 4 bases, and the junction held 6 bases outside the gene matches. PCR used 60 Vbeta primers and 13 Jbeta primers. In the authors' workflow: An analysis that came later counted some 80 million unique TCR beta chains, approximately 11 million shared. This table comes from immunoSEQ multiplex PCR, and its TCRdb copy is limited to in-frame clones, with some not included. The DNA was the basis for D and trimming; V, J and clone size are from that table. The sample includes over 90,000 clones, 65% to 85% of them seen just once.

The specimen sequenced was PBMCs. The rearrangement joins TRBV30 to TRBJ2-6, with TRBD1 matching over 11 bases. The receptor's source is a man aged 45-65 years in good health and CMV-seropositive. CDR3 nucleotides: TGTGCCTGGAGTGGTGGACAGGGGGCGGGCGGGGCCAACGTCCTGACTTTC. It encodes CAWSGGQGAGGANVLTF. The full variable domain, rest sourced from reference TRBV30 and TRBJ2-6, is SQTIHQWPATLVQPVGSPLSLECTVEGTSNPNLYWYRQAAGRGLQLLFYSVGIGQISSEVPQNLSASRPQDRQFILSSKKLLLSDSGFYLCAWSGGQGAGGANVLTFGAGSRLTVL.